This T cell receptor beta chain was found in a study of T cell repertoires in cytomegalovirus infection. This clonotype came up a few times. TCRdb ran MiXCR on the reads and lists one entry per CDR3 protein. The profile shows hundreds of thousands of distinct CDR3 sequences, over 15% of them singletons. With V trimmed by 8 bases and J by 6 bases, 5 bases remained unmatched. The CDR3 loop spans 13 amino acids. Germline assignment: CDR1 LGHDT and CDR2 YNNKEL (reference sequence). The receptor was derived from a human donor in good health (CMV status not recorded). Some clones in this sample may be carry-over from other donors' samples. The chain combines TRBV3-1 with TRBJ2-3; 10 nucleotides align to TRBD2. Sequencing was carried out using PBMCs. The CDR3 DNA sequence: TGTGCCAGCCTGGAAGCGGGAGGGGATACGCAGTATTTT. It yields the protein CASLEAGGDTQYF.